Shown below are 20 T cell receptor beta chains from a single sample sequenced in a study of T cell changes during pregnancy in multiple sclerosis. The repertoire was sequenced with immunoSEQ multiplex PCR; TCRdb's copy has only in-frame clones and lacks some. The sample consists of some 70,000 clones, about 92% of them appearing once. The material sequenced was peripheral blood, taken in the second trimester of pregnancy. These receptors all stem from a female donor in good health, enrolled as a control in a pregnancy study.

The rearrangement links TRBV27 to TRBJ2-7; D unclear. V was clipped by 6 bases and J by 3 bases, with 18 bases between them. CDR1 is MNHEY, CDR2 SMNVEV, per germline (reference sequence). There are 15 residues in the CDR3. CDR3 loop: CASRNPENPRYEQYF. CDR3 nucleotides: TGTGCCAGCAGAAATCCGGAGAACCCACGCTACGAGCAGTACTTC.

This chain connects TRBV6-4 to TRBJ1-1; the D is unclear. Germline V gives CDR1 MRHNA, CDR2 SNTAGT. Trimming stripped 6 bases from V and 5 bases from J, with 7 bases between. The CDR3 spans 11 residues. This CDR3 reads CASSPGTEAFF. In DNA form, the CDR3 reads TGTGCCAGCAGCCCGGGGACTGAAGCTTTCTTT.

This chain links TRBV7-2 with TRBJ2-7; tentatively, D is TRBD1 (6 bases). The germline V gene encodes CDR1 SGHTA and CDR2 FQGNSA. The CDR3 loop spans 14 amino acids. The ends were cut back, 1 base at V and 1 base at J, with 8 bases in the middle. Written as DNA, the CDR3 is TGTGCCAGCAGCTTAGACAGGGCGTCCTACGAGCAGTACTTC. Translated: CASSLDRASYEQYF.

The chain couples TRBV6-5 to TRBJ2-1, with D possibly TRBD1 on 6 matching bases. Trimming pared 6 bases from V and 9 bases from J, leaving 12 bases between. This CDR3 region has 12 residues. Germline V gene sequence: CDR1 MNHEY, CDR2 SVGAGI. The CDR3 loop reads CASSLRGGEQFF. Here the CDR3 DNA reads TGTGCCAGCAGCCTTAGAGGGGGTGAGCAGTTCTTC.

V gene TRBV5-1 combines with J gene TRBJ1-2; 8 bases line up with TRBD1. Germline loops: CDR1 SGHRS, CDR2 YFSETQ. J gave up 5 bases and V 0 bases, and 3 bases lay outside the gene matches. The CDR3 runs 14 residues. The CDR3 DNA sequence: TGCGCCAGCAGCTTGGGACAGGGGTGGTATGGCTACACCTTC. It codes for CASSLGQGWYGYTF.

The chain is built from TRBV6-1 and TRBJ2-7; maybe TRBD2 (5 bases). Germline CDR1 is MNHNS and CDR2 is SASEGT. V lost 1 base, J lost 2 bases, and 12 bases lay in between. The CDR3 runs to 15 residues. In DNA form, the CDR3 reads TGTGCCAGCAGTGAAGGTACCGGAGGCGCCTACGAGCAGTACTTC. Protein product: CASSEGTGGAYEQYF.

The V gene is TRBV6-6, the J gene TRBJ2-1; TRBD2 matches at 10 bases. Germline V gene sequence: CDR1 MNHNY, CDR2 SVGAGI (reference sequence). The CDR3 totals 12 residues. The trim removed 6 bases at V and 10 bases at J, leaving 3 bases unmatched. The CDR3 DNA is TGTGCCAGCAGACAAGCGGGGGGGGAGCAGTTCTTC. Its protein is CASRQAGGEQFF.

A few counts support this clone. The genes are TRBV7-6 and TRBJ2-1, with 7 bases fitting TRBD2. The CDR3 spans 18 residues. J lost 3 bases, V lost 1 base, and 12 bases had no gene match. Per the germline V gene, CDR1 is SGHVS and CDR2 is FNYEAQ. The CDR3: CASSLGHGGGFLYNEQFF. CDR3 in DNA: TGTGCCAGCAGCTTAGGGCATGGGGGGGGGTTCCTCTACAATGAGCAGTTCTTC.

This rearrangement joins TRBV19 to TRBJ2-1; possible D gene TRBD2, 5 bases. The V and J ends lost 6 bases and 0 bases respectively, with 12 bases between them. This CDR3 is built from 15 residues. Germline lookup yields CDR1 LNHDA and CDR2 SQIVND (reference sequence). The CDR3: CASSAVGSSYNEQFF. CDR3 DNA sequence: TGTGCCAGTAGCGCCGTAGGGAGCTCCTACAATGAGCAGTTCTTC.

The CDR3 DNA follows: TGTGCCAGCAGCCGTAGCGGGACCCCTTCCGAGCAGTACTTC. The encoded protein is CASSRSGTPSEQYF. The chain has TRBV5-4 and TRBJ2-7; TRBD2 matches at 8 bases. The CDR3 extends over 14 amino acids. CDR1 and CDR2 from the germline V gene are SGHNT and YYREEE (reference sequence). J lost 6 bases, V lost 4 bases, and 9 bases had no gene match.

This sequence joins TRBV5-8 and TRBJ1-6; 12 positions agree with TRBD1. The germline V gene encodes CDR1 SGHTS and CDR2 YDEGEE. J gave up 7 bases and V 2 bases, and 10 bases lay outside the gene matches. The CDR3 has 18 residues. The CDR3 region is CASSFQGTGGAVNSPLHF. The CDR3 nucleotides read TGTGCCAGCAGCTTCCAGGGGACAGGGGGCGCGGTAAATTCACCCCTCCACTTT.

The chain employs TRBV2 and TRBJ1-6, with D uncertain. Trimming stripped 7 bases from V and 8 bases from J, with 15 bases between. This CDR3 region has 14 residues. The germline gives CDR1 SNHLY, CDR2 FYNNEI. Written as DNA, the CDR3 is TGTGCCAGCATCCCCGGGTTCCGGGATTCACCCCTCCACTTT. Protein product: CASIPGFRDSPLHF.

The rearrangement uses TRBV13 and TRBJ2-7, with D perhaps TRBD1 (6 bases). The CDR3 runs 14 residues. Per germline, CDR1 PRHDT and CDR2 FYEKMQ (reference sequence). Between the trimmed V and J ends, which lost 5 bases and 0 bases, there was a span of 11 bases. CDR3 coding DNA: TGTGCCAGCAGCCTTCAGGGGAACTCCTACGAGCAGTACTTC. It yields the protein CASSLQGNSYEQYF.

This sequence joins TRBV2 and TRBJ1-2; TRBD1 matches 9 bases. CDR3 length: 13 amino acids. Germline values: CDR1 SNHLY, CDR2 FYNNEI. Trimming cost V 9 bases and J 7 bases; bases outside gene matches: 9. The CDR3 here is CASEGQGYVGYTF. DNA of the CDR3: TGTGCCAGTGAGGGACAGGGTTACGTTGGCTACACCTTC.

Comments on this clone: The same CDR3 also results from other DNA sequences found in this sample. In DNA, the CDR3 is TGTGCCAGCAGCTTGGGGGCAGGTCGGCAGCCCCAGCATTTT. Residues: CASSLGAGRQPQHF. The genes are TRBV5-6 and TRBJ1-5; D call uncertain. With 0 bases removed from V and 7 bases from J, the gap between germline ends came to 11 bases. This CDR3 has 14 residues. Germline V gene lookup returns CDR1 SGHDT and CDR2 YYEEEE.

This clone was found a few times. The chain couples TRBV5-6 to TRBJ1-2, with 9 bases aligning to TRBD1. The trim removed 8 bases at V and 4 bases at J, leaving 9 bases unmatched. CDR1 is SGHDT and CDR2 is YYEEEE in the germline V gene. The CDR3 is 14 amino acids. CDR3 bases: TGTGCCAGACCCGGGACAGGGACTTTCTATGGCTACACCTTC. Its protein product is CARPGTGTFYGYTF.

The chain employs TRBV28 and TRBJ2-2; D is undetermined. This CDR3 region has 15 residues. Per germline, CDR1 MDHEN and CDR2 SYDVKM. Trimming took 2 bases from V and 0 from J, leaving 7 bases between them. The DNA for the CDR3 is TGTGCCAGCAGTTTAGAGTTAGCGAACACCGGGGAGCTGTTTTTT. This sequence encodes CASSLELANTGELFF.

The chain joins TRBV14 to TRBJ1-3; TRBD1 might be the D (6 bases). CDR1 is SGHDN, CDR2 FVKESK, per germline. CDR3 length: 18 amino acids. Trimming pared 1 base from V and 5 bases from J, leaving 21 bases between. CDR3 sequence reads: CASSQVLLRDRSRNTIYF. CDR3 bases: TGTGCCAGCAGCCAAGTTCTTCTACGAGACAGGTCTAGAAACACCATATATTTT.

CDR3 residues: CSVSRELNTGELFF. The CDR3 DNA is TGCAGCGTTTCCCGGGAGCTCAACACCGGGGAGCTGTTTTTT. V is TRBV29-1 and J is TRBJ2-2, with TRBD2 as a possible D gene (6 bases). Germline V gene sequence: CDR1 SQVTM, CDR2 ANQGSEA. CDR3 length: 14 amino acids. V lost 5 bases and J 2 bases, leaving 12 bases between the germline ends.

The chain couples TRBV28 to TRBJ2-5; the D is unclear. Trimming cost V 4 bases and J 11 bases, with 11 bases left between them. CDR3 length: 11 residues. Germline CDR1 MDHEN, CDR2 SYDVKM. CDR3 amino acids: CASSSLTEQYF. The CDR3 nucleotides read TGTGCCAGCAGTTCCCTGACTGAACAGTACTTC. The entire variable domain, with the rest obtained from reference TRBV28 and TRBJ2-5, is as follows: DVKVTQSSRYLVKRTGEKVFLECVQDMDHENMFWYRQDPGLGLRLIYFSYDVKMKEKGDIPEGYSVSREKKERFSLILESASTNQTSMYLCASSSLTEQYFGPGTRLLVL.